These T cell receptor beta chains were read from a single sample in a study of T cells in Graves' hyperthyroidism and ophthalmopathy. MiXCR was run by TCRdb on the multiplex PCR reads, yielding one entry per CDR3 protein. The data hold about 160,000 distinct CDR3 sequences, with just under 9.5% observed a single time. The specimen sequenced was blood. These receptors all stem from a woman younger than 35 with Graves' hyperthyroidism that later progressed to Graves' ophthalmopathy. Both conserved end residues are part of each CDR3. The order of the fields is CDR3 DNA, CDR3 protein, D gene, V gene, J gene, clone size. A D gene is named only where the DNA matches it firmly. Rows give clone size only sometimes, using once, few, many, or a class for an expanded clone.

TGTGCCAGCAGCTCCTGGTCTGGCGGGAGCACAGATACGCAGTATTTT,CASSSWSGGSTDTQYF,-,TRBV6-1,TRBJ2-3,few
TGTGCCAGCAGTGTAGGACAGGGGAGTTTTTATGGCTACACCTTC,CASSVGQGSFYGYTF,TRBD1,TRBV12-3/TRBV12-4,TRBJ1-2,many
TGTGCCAGCAGCCTCGGGGCGGAGAAGAACACCGGGGAGCTGTTTTTT,CASSLGAEKNTGELFF,-,TRBV7-9,TRBJ2-2,many
TGTGCCAGCACCAAGGACGGACACTATGGCTACACCTTC,CASTKDGHYGYTF,-,TRBV25-1,TRBJ1-2,few
TGTGCCATCAGTGAGTCGGACGCCGTCTCTGAAGCTTTCTTT,CAISESDAVSEAFF,-,TRBV10-3,TRBJ1-1,many
TGCAGTGCTAGAACACTCCAGGGGACTGAAGCTTTCTTT,CSARTLQGTEAFF,-,TRBV20-1,TRBJ1-1,many
TGCGCCAGCAGCTTGACCCCTGGACAGGGGAGTCAGCCCCAGCATTTT,CASSLTPGQGSQPQHF,TRBD1,TRBV5-1,TRBJ1-5,many
TGTGCCAGCTCAGTTCGGACAGTAAATGAAAAACTGTTTTTT,CASSVRTVNEKLFF,-,TRBV18,TRBJ1-4,-
TGCGCCAGCAGCCAGCCCCGGGACAGTCACTCCTATGGCTACACCTTC,CASSQPRDSHSYGYTF,TRBD1,TRBV4-1,TRBJ1-2,many
TGTGCCTGGAGTGTACAATATAGGTCGCCCTCTGGAAACACCATATATTTT,CAWSVQYRSPSGNTIYF,-,TRBV30,TRBJ1-3,many
TGTGCCAGCAGAGACGATTCGCCGGGACCTAATTCCGGCTACACCTTC,CASRDDSPGPNSGYTF,-,TRBV6-1,TRBJ1-2,-
TGTGCCAGCAGCTTAAACAGTATGAACACTGAAGCTTTCTTT,CASSLNSMNTEAFF,-,TRBV7-3,TRBJ1-1,many
TGCGCCAGCAGCCAAGAAGCTAGCGGCTCCTACGAGCAGTACTTC,CASSQEASGSYEQYF,TRBD2,TRBV4-1,TRBJ2-7,many
TGTGCCAGTAGTATAGACCCTAGGGGGAGTATTGGCTCTTCACCCCTCCACTTT,CASSIDPRGSIGSSPLHF,-,TRBV19,TRBJ1-6,many
TGTGCCAGCAGGACGATCGGACAGCAATTCTACGAGCAGTACTTC,CASRTIGQQFYEQYF,-,TRBV6-1,TRBJ2-7,many
TGTGCCAGCAGCGTAGGTATGGACACTGAAGCTTCCTTT,CASSVGMDTEASF,-,TRBV9,TRBJ1-1,-
TGTGCCAGCAGCCCCCTAACAACTAGCGGTGGAGAGACCCAGTACTTC,CASSPLTTSGGETQYF,TRBD2,TRBV4-2,TRBJ2-5,few
TGTGCCAGCAGCCCCAAACCGGGACTAGCGGACACCGGGGAGCTGTTTTTT,CASSPKPGLADTGELFF,TRBD2,TRBV7-7,TRBJ2-2,many
TGTGCCAGCAGCTTGGGACCTTCACCCCTCCACTTT,CASSLGPSPLHF,-,TRBV7-9,TRBJ1-6,few
TGTGCCTGGAGTGTAATGGAGATCTCTGGAAACACCATATATTTT,CAWSVMEISGNTIYF,-,TRBV30,TRBJ1-3,few
TGCGCCAGCAGCGAGGGACTAGCGGGAGCCGGGGAGCTGTTTTTT,CASSEGLAGAGELFF,TRBD2,TRBV5-1,TRBJ2-2,-
TGTGCCAGCAGCCGGGACGACTCTAAGGGGCTCTACGAGCAGTACTTC,CASSRDDSKGLYEQYF,-,TRBV16,TRBJ2-7,many
TGTGCCAGCAGTTTACCCCCCCTTGGGGAAGATACGCAGTATTTT,CASSLPPLGEDTQYF,-,TRBV28,TRBJ2-3,many
TGTGCCAGCAGCCTCTCTGGTGTCACCTACGAGCAGTACTTC,CASSLSGVTYEQYF,-,TRBV13,TRBJ2-7,few
TGTGCCAGCAGCTTAGGGGCAACCGGTAATTCACCCCTCCACTTT,CASSLGATGNSPLHF,-,TRBV7-8,TRBJ1-6,many
TGCAGTGCTAGCCGGGACAGGGCCTACGAGCAGTACTTC,CSASRDRAYEQYF,TRBD1,TRBV20-1,TRBJ2-7,many
TGTGCCTGGAGTACCAGGACAGACACTGAAGCTTTCTTT,CAWSTRTDTEAFF,-,TRBV30,TRBJ1-1,many
TGTGCCAGCAGTTATCAACGGGCGGGGCAGGGCAATCAGCCCCAGCATTTT,CASSYQRAGQGNQPQHF,-,TRBV12-3/TRBV12-4,TRBJ1-5,many
TGTGCCAGCAGAGGACAGGGAACCCCCACAGATACGCAGTATTTT,CASRGQGTPTDTQYF,TRBD1,TRBV2,TRBJ2-3,few
TGCAGTGCTGTCGGGACAGGGAGCTACGAGCAGTACTTC,CSAVGTGSYEQYF,TRBD1,TRBV20-1,TRBJ2-7,many
TGCGCCAGCAGCCAAGATGTGACACGGGGTGAGACCCAGTACTTC,CASSQDVTRGETQYF,-,TRBV4-1,TRBJ2-5,few
TGTGCCAGTTTAAGAGGTCCGAGCTCCTACGAGCAGTACTTC,CASLRGPSSYEQYF,-,TRBV2,TRBJ2-7,many
TGTGCCAGCAGTAACAACAGGGGCTTTGAAGCTTTCTTT,CASSNNRGFEAFF,TRBD1,TRBV12-3/TRBV12-4,TRBJ1-1,many
TGTGCCAGCAGTCCCATGACAGGGGGTACTGAAGCTTTCTTT,CASSPMTGGTEAFF,TRBD1,TRBV28,TRBJ1-1,many
TGTGCCAGCAGCCTCAAGCCGGGCCTGGGTGAAGCTTTCTTT,CASSLKPGLGEAFF,-,TRBV9,TRBJ1-1,many
TGCGCCAGCAGCCAAGATCTAAAGGACAGGGGAACTGAAGCTTTCTTT,CASSQDLKDRGTEAFF,TRBD1,TRBV4-1,TRBJ1-1,-
TGTGCCAGCAGCCAAGCGTCGGGAGAGCAGTACTTC,CASSQASGEQYF,-,TRBV3-1,TRBJ2-7,many
TGTGCCAGCAGCTTGGCGGAGCAACGCTATAATTCACCCCTCCACTTT,CASSLAEQRYNSPLHF,-,TRBV5-6,TRBJ1-6,many
TGTGCCAGCAGCCCCACCCCGGGGACAGGGGGCGCCTCATCCAGCACAGATACGCAGTATTTT,CASSPTPGTGGASSSTDTQYF,TRBD1,TRBV11-2,TRBJ2-3,many
TGTGCCAGCAGTGCTCCCGGGACAGGGGTGGGAAACATTCAGTACTTC,CASSAPGTGVGNIQYF,TRBD1,TRBV6-1,TRBJ2-4,-
TGCGCCAGCAGACAATCAGGGGCGCGGACTGAAGCTTCCTTT,CASRQSGARTEASF,-,TRBV4-1,TRBJ1-1,-
TGTGCCAGCAGCTTGATTTACGAGCAGTACTTC,CASSLIYEQYF,-,TRBV12-3/TRBV12-4,TRBJ2-7,many
TGTGCCAGCAGACGGGCAGCAACTGAAAAACTGTTTTTT,CASRRAATEKLFF,-,TRBV7-9,TRBJ1-4,few
TGTGCCAGCAGCTTGGCCTCGGGACCCTCTGGAAACACCATATATTTT,CASSLASGPSGNTIYF,-,TRBV5-6,TRBJ1-3,few
TGTGCCAGCAGTTTATCGTCGGGTCCCCATTACAATGAGCAGTTCTTC,CASSLSSGPHYNEQFF,-,TRBV27,TRBJ2-1,-
TGTGCCTGGAGAGGGGGCTTTATACGGGACAGGAACAAGAACACCGGGGAGCTGTTTTTT,CAWRGGFIRDRNKNTGELFF,TRBD1,TRBV30,TRBJ2-2,-
TGTGCCAGTAGTATGGGGTACTCCTACAATGAGCAGTTCTTC,CASSMGYSYNEQFF,-,TRBV19,TRBJ2-1,-
TGTGCCGGCAGTTTAAGGTTAAACACTGAAGCTTTCTTT,CAGSLRLNTEAFF,-,TRBV28,TRBJ1-1,-
TGTGCCAGCAGTGAAGAGGGGTGGGATACGCAGTATTTT,CASSEEGWDTQYF,-,TRBV2,TRBJ2-3,many
TGTGCCAGCAGCTTATACGGGGCAGATACGCAGTATTTT,CASSLYGADTQYF,-,TRBV7-3,TRBJ2-3,-
TGTGCCAGCAGCTTAGCCCGGGGCTATAATGAAAAACTGTTTTTT,CASSLARGYNEKLFF,-,TRBV13,TRBJ1-4,many
TGTGCCAGCAGCCAAGATAGTCGGGCACCCCTCCACTTT,CASSQDSRAPLHF,-,TRBV14,TRBJ1-6,-
TGTGCCAGCAGCTCCGGACAGACTGCCCGGGAGACCCAGTACTTC,CASSSGQTARETQYF,-,TRBV7-9,TRBJ2-5,many
TGTGCCAGCAGCCGGGAAGGGTACGACAATGAGCAGTTCTTC,CASSREGYDNEQFF,-,TRBV4-2,TRBJ2-1,-
TGCAGTGCTAGTAGCTCGGGGGTGCTAAGGTCACCCCTCCACTTT,CSASSSGVLRSPLHF,-,TRBV20-1,TRBJ1-6,many
TGTGCCAGCAGCTTGGCCCTAGGGGACGGGACCACTGAAGCTTTCTTT,CASSLALGDGTTEAFF,-,TRBV5-5,TRBJ1-1,-
TGTGCCAGCAGCCAAGATCAAGGGTACAATGAGCAGTTCTTC,CASSQDQGYNEQFF,-,TRBV4-2,TRBJ2-1,many